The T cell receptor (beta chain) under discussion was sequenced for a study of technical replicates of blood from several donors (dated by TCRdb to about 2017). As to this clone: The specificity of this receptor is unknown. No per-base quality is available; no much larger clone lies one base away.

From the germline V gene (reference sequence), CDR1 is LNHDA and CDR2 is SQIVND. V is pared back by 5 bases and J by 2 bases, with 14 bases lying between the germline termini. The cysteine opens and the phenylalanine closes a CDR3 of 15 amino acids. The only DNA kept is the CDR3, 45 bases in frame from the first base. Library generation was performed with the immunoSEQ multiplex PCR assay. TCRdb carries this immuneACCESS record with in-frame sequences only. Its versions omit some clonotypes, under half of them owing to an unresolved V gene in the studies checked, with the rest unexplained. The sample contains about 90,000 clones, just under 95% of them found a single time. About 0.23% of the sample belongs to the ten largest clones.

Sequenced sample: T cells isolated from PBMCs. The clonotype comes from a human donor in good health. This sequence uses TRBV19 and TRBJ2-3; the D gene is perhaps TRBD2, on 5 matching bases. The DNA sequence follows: TGTGCCAGTAGTGTCTTGGCGGACTTCACAGATACGCAGTATTTT. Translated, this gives CASSVLADFTDTQYF. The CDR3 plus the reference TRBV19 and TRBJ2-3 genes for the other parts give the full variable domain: DGGITQSPKYLFRKEGQNVTLSCEQNLNHDAMYWYRQDPGQGLRLIYYSQIVNDFQKGDIAEGYSVSREKKESFPLTVTSAQKNPTAFYLCASSVLADFTDTQYFGPGTRLTVL.